The 30 T cell receptor beta chains given below trace back to one sample, sequenced in a study of PD-1 blockade in classical Hodgkin lymphoma (dated by TCRdb to about 2020). The intended sense of this specimen's time point label: cycle 2 day 1 (C2D1) of nivolumab. All trial patients had relapsed after autologous stem cell transplantation, with cohorts A, B and C differing in prior brentuximab vedotin exposure. The method behind the library was the immunoSEQ multiplex PCR assay. TCRdb stores this immuneACCESS table with in-frame sequences only. Part of the clones is absent; in the studies checked, under half of the shortfall reflects unresolved V genes, and no reason is known for the rest. The sample table lists about 58,000 clones, 85% to 95% of them with a count of one. The ten biggest clones cover about 9.4% of the sample. This sample comprised peripheral blood mononuclear cells (PBMCs), obtained before the second cycle of nivolumab. These receptors all stem from a human donor with classical Hodgkin lymphoma.

This clone was recorded many times. The rearrangement links TRBV27 to TRBJ2-5; TRBD2 aligns across 11 bases. The germline gives CDR1 MNHEY, CDR2 SMNVEV (reference sequence). This CDR3 is 15 amino acids long. With V trimmed by 5 bases and J by 9 bases, 11 bases remained unmatched. The CDR3 protein is CASSVAGGGTAAQYF. For the CDR3, the DNA is TGTGCCAGCAGTGTAGCGGGAGGGGGGACGGCGGCCCAGTACTTC.

The CDR3 nucleotides are TGTGCCTGGAGTGTAGGGGACAGGGGGTTGGAAGCTTTCTTT. It codes for CAWSVGDRGLEAFF. The V gene is TRBV30, the J gene TRBJ1-1, with 11 bases lining up with TRBD1. The CDR3 is 14 amino acids. V was clipped by 0 bases and J by 8 bases; unmatched bases: 5. CDR1 and CDR2 from the germline V gene are GTSNPN and SVGIG (reference sequence).

The chain has TRBV7-9 and TRBJ2-2; a weak D match, TRBD1 (5 bases). The length of the CDR3 is 14 residues. V was cut by 6 bases and J by 6 bases, with 14 bases left in between. CDR1 and CDR2 from the germline V gene are SEHNR and FQNEAQ (reference sequence). The CDR3 DNA is TGTGCCAGCAGAGCCGGGCCAGGGCCCGGGGAGCTGTTTTTT. It translates to CASRAGPGPGELFF.

The chain couples TRBV9 to TRBJ2-3, with D unclear. The V and J ends lost 4 bases and 1 base respectively, with 10 bases between them. This CDR3 spans 14 amino acids. The germline V gene encodes CDR1 SGDLS and CDR2 YYNGEE. The CDR3 DNA reads TGTGCCAGCAGCCCCCGATCTGGCACAGATACGCAGTATTTT. Residues: CASSPRSGTDTQYF.

V is TRBV11-2 and J is TRBJ2-5; D is tentatively TRBD1 or TRBD2 (6 bases each). The CDR3 is 16 residues long. Germline CDR1 reads SGHAT; CDR2 reads FQNNGV. Trimming left V 1 base short and J 5 bases short, with 17 bases between. CDR3 protein: CASSLVGGRRLETQYF. In nucleotides, the CDR3 is TGTGCCAGCAGCTTAGTGGGGGGCCGTCGATTGGAGACCCAGTACTTC.

The chain uses TRBV5-6 and TRBJ1-1; D remains unclear. Germline V gene data show CDR1 as SGHDT and CDR2 as YYEEEE. V was trimmed by 0 bases and J by 1 base, leaving 7 bases between them. This CDR3 contains 14 residues. CDR3 residues: CASSLVQRNTEAFF. The CDR3 nucleotides read TGTGCCAGCAGCTTGGTACAACGGAACACTGAAGCTTTCTTT.

The chain uses TRBV7-9 and TRBJ1-1; possible D gene TRBD1, 6 bases. Per germline, CDR1 SEHNR and CDR2 FQNEAQ (reference sequence). V was shortened by 0 bases and J by 3 bases, with 11 bases between the two germline ends. This CDR3 comprises 15 residues. The CDR3: CASSLAEGEYTEAFF. In DNA, the CDR3 is TGTGCCAGCAGCTTAGCGGAGGGGGAGTACACTGAAGCTTTCTTT.

The rearrangement links TRBV6-6 to TRBJ1-2, with D perhaps TRBD1 (5 bases). Looked up from germline, CDR1 is MNHNY and CDR2 is SVGAGI (reference sequence). Trimming cost V 6 bases and J 5 bases, with 16 bases left between them. The CDR3 length is 14 residues. The CDR3 bases are TGTGCCAGCAGCCCCCGCGCAGGGAAATATGGCTACACCTTC. Translation gives CASSPRAGKYGYTF.

This rearrangement joins TRBV5-6 to TRBJ1-2, with 9 bases lining up with TRBD1. The CDR3 totals 17 residues. The germline V gene encodes CDR1 SGHDT and CDR2 YYEEEE. Trimming cost V 5 bases and J 4 bases; bases outside gene matches: 15. In DNA form, the CDR3 reads TGTGCCAGCAGTGATATAGTCCGGGACAGGGACCCCTATGGCTACACCTTC. It is translated as CASSDIVRDRDPYGYTF.

The CDR3 here is CASSPPTSGETQYF. CDR3 DNA sequence: TGTGCCAGCAGCCCACCGACTAGCGGGGAGACCCAGTACTTC. The V gene is TRBV7-8, the J gene TRBJ2-5; 10 bases agree with TRBD2. This CDR3 has 14 amino acids. Germline trimming cut 5 bases from V and 5 bases from J; bases unmatched to any gene: 5. Germline values: CDR1 SGHVS, CDR2 FQNEAQ.

V usage is TRBV7-3 and J usage is TRBJ2-7, with 16 positions matching TRBD2. Germline loops: CDR1 SGHTA, CDR2 FQGTGA. The V gene end was trimmed by 3 bases and the J gene end by 2 bases; junction bases not matched to a gene: 1. The CDR3 is made up of 16 amino acids. CDR3: CASSFGTSGRAYEQYF. CDR3 coding DNA: TGTGCCAGCAGCTTCGGGACTAGCGGGAGGGCCTACGAGCAGTACTTC.

This chain joins TRBV7-9 and TRBJ1-2; no definite D call. The CDR3 contains 11 residues. V gave up 1 base and J gave up 8 bases, with 5 bases separating them. The germline V gene has CDR1 SEHNR and CDR2 FQNEAQ (reference sequence). The CDR3 nucleotides are TGTGCCAGCAGCTTAGTGAAGGGCTACACCTTC. As protein: CASSLVKGYTF.

The V and J genes are TRBV25-1 and TRBJ1-2; 7 bases match TRBD1. Losses at the gene ends were 4 bases for V and 4 bases for J; bases not matched to a gene: 3. Germline CDR1 reads MGHDK; CDR2 reads SYGVNS. The CDR3 spans 13 residues. This CDR3 is CASSVGQLYGYTF. In nucleotides, the CDR3 is TGTGCCAGCAGTGTGGGACAGCTCTATGGCTACACCTTC.

The chain joins TRBV19 to TRBJ2-2, with D uncertain. The ends were cut back, 0 bases at V and 6 bases at J, with 11 bases in the middle. CDR1 is LNHDA, CDR2 SQIVND, per germline (reference sequence). The CDR3 runs to 15 residues. CDR3 nucleotides: TGTGCCAGTAGTATAGATATGAGGTTCCCCGGGGAGCTGTTTTTT. Encoded protein: CASSIDMRFPGELFF.

This chain links TRBV6-6 with TRBJ2-3, with unresolved D. V lost 2 bases and J lost 2, with 2 bases in between. CDR3 length: 12 amino acids. Germline V lookup: CDR1 MNHNY, CDR2 SVGAGI (reference sequence). The DNA of the CDR3 is TGTGCCAGCAGTTACGCCACAGATACGCAGTATTTT. Translated: CASSYATDTQYF.

Points on this clone: The same CDR3 arises from other DNA sequences in this sample as well. This chain joins TRBV6-1 and TRBJ1-1; D is possibly TRBD1 (5 bases). V was clipped by 2 bases and J by 5 bases, with 6 bases between them. Looked up from germline, CDR1 is MNHNS and CDR2 is SASEGT. This CDR3 comprises 12 residues. CDR3 nucleotide sequence: TGTGCCAGCAGTGAAAGGGGAACTGAAGCTTTCTTT. Translating it yields CASSERGTEAFF.

The chain has TRBV7-3 and TRBJ2-3; weak D call: TRBD1 (6 bases). V lost 3 bases and J 0 bases, leaving 10 bases between the germline ends. Germline V gives CDR1 SGHTA, CDR2 FQGTGA. The CDR3 loop spans 15 amino acids. The CDR3 region has the DNA TGTGCCAGCAGCTTTGGACAGTTCAGCACAGATACGCAGTATTTT. It codes for CASSFGQFSTDTQYF.

This clone was seen more than once but under ten times. The chain recombines TRBV28 with TRBJ2-3, with TRBD2 matching 9 bases. The germline gives CDR1 MDHEN, CDR2 SYDVKM. J was trimmed by 0 bases and V by 6 bases; bases with no gene match: 19. This CDR3 is built from 20 residues. This CDR3 is CASSHYILAGLTPSTDTQYF. The CDR3 DNA reads TGTGCCAGCAGCCATTACATCCTAGCGGGACTCACTCCTAGCACAGATACGCAGTATTTT.

The sample holds a few counts of this clone. The chain combines TRBV6-5 with TRBJ1-1; 9 nucleotides match TRBD1. V trimming: 4 bases; J trimming: 5 bases; junction bases outside the gene matches: 5. Germline assignment: CDR1 MNHEY and CDR2 SVGAGI. CDR3 length equals 14 residues. In DNA, the CDR3 is TGTGCCAGCAGTTTTACAGGGGGCCGGACTGAAGCTTTCTTT. Translated: CASSFTGGRTEAFF.

This sequence joins TRBV2 and TRBJ1-2; TRBD1 is a possible D gene (5 bases). The germline V gene encodes CDR1 SNHLY and CDR2 FYNNEI. The V and J ends lost 3 bases and 1 base respectively, with 12 bases between them. This CDR3 has 15 amino acids. In DNA, the CDR3 is TGTGCCAGCAGTGACGGGAATCAGGGTAACTATGGCTACACCTTC. This sequence encodes CASSDGNQGNYGYTF.

The rearrangement joins TRBV5-1 to TRBJ2-3, with 10 bases fitting TRBD2. In germline, CDR1 is SGHRS, CDR2 YFSETQ. V lost 0 bases and J lost 0; bases outside the gene matches: 7. This CDR3 contains 18 residues. The CDR3 DNA follows: TGCGCCAGCAGCTTGGAGGTAGCGGGGGGTTTTAGCACAGATACGCAGTATTTT. Protein product: CASSLEVAGGFSTDTQYF.

The rearrangement links TRBV11-2 to TRBJ2-3, with D maybe TRBD1 (6 bases). V shed 4 bases and J shed 3 bases, with 26 bases lying between them. The CDR3 has 19 amino acids. Germline CDR1 is SGHAT and CDR2 is FQNNGV. The CDR3, as DNA: TGTGCCAGCAGCTCTAAGGGGGTCACTAGTTTGCGGAATACAGATACGCAGTATTTT. This encodes CASSSKGVTSLRNTDTQYF.

As DNA, the CDR3 is TGTGCCAGCAGTTTGACAGTTGGACCCTACGAGCAGTACTTC. Translating gives CASSLTVGPYEQYF. The chain links TRBV27 to TRBJ2-7; D perhaps matches TRBD1 (5 bases). The length of the CDR3 is 14 residues. The germline V gene encodes CDR1 MNHEY and CDR2 SMNVEV (reference sequence). V gave up 3 bases and J gave up 2 bases, with 11 bases separating them.

This clone has only one observation. The rearrangement uses TRBV29-1 and TRBJ2-1, with 10 bases aligning to TRBD1. Trimming at V came to 6 bases and at J to 7 bases, leaving 6 bases not matched to a gene. The germline gives CDR1 SQVTM, CDR2 ANQGSEA. The CDR3 loop spans 13 amino acids. The CDR3 DNA sequence: TGCAGCGTGGGACAGGGGCTTGGGAATGAGCAGTTCTTC. Its protein product is CSVGQGLGNEQFF.

The chain carries TRBV18 and TRBJ1-2; TRBD1 matches at 7 bases. Germline CDR1 reads KGHSH; CDR2 reads LQKENI. With 3 bases clipped from V and 1 base from J, the junction kept 11 bases outside the gene matches. The CDR3 covers 17 residues. The CDR3 bases are TGTGCCAGCTCACCCGCCGACGACAGGGATCTTAACTATGGCTACACCTTC. Protein sequence: CASSPADDRDLNYGYTF.

The chain recombines TRBV6-5 with TRBJ2-7; the D gene is possibly TRBD1 (6 bases). Trimming left V 2 bases short and J 0 bases short, with 14 bases between. There are 16 residues in the CDR3. In germline, CDR1 is MNHEY, CDR2 SVGAGI. This CDR3 reads CASSYRQTGLSYEQYF. The CDR3 DNA reads TGTGCCAGCAGTTACCGTCAAACAGGGCTCTCCTACGAGCAGTACTTC.

In nucleotides, the CDR3 is TGTGCCAGCCAGTCCGGGACAGGGATTAATGAAAAACTGTTTTTT. Translated, it gives CASQSGTGINEKLFF. V gene TRBV11-2 combines with J gene TRBJ1-4, with TRBD1 matching over 9 bases. This CDR3 has 15 amino acids. Germline-derived CDR1 and CDR2 are SGHAT and FQNNGV. The J segment lost 4 bases and the V segment lost 8 bases, leaving 8 bases of the junction unmatched.

V usage is TRBV6-9 and J usage is TRBJ1-2, with D unresolved. The CDR3 is 13 amino acids. V lost 11 bases to trimming and J lost 0 bases, with 13 bases between them. The germline V gene encodes CDR1 MNHGY and CDR2 SVAAGI. The CDR3 region is CAPHRSSNYGYTF. The DNA of the CDR3 is TGTGCCCCTCATCGATCGTCTAACTATGGCTACACCTTC.

The chain has TRBV2 and TRBJ1-2; 7 nucleotides agree with TRBD1. Germline V gene lookup returns CDR1 SNHLY and CDR2 FYNNEI. This CDR3 comprises 15 residues. J gave up 2 bases and V 8 bases, and 11 bases lay outside the gene matches. In DNA, the CDR3 is TGTGCCAGCTATAAGACCGGGACAGCCAACTATGGCTACACCTTC. Encoded protein: CASYKTGTANYGYTF.

This clone was picked up one time. The J gene is TRBJ2-7, the V gene TRBV14; D is unclear. The CDR3 loop spans 13 amino acids. V was clipped by 0 bases and J by 13 bases, with 16 bases between them. CDR1 and CDR2 from the germline V gene are SGHDN and FVKESK. CDR3 nucleotide sequence: TGTGCCAGCAGCCAAGAAAGTTCTTCTTTCTTCTACTTC. This sequence encodes CASSQESSSFFYF. Complete variable domain (other parts from reference TRBV14 and TRBJ2-7): EAGVTQFPSHSVIEKGQTVTLRCDPISGHDNLYWYRRVMGKEIKFLLHFVKESKQDESGMPNNRFLAERTGGTYSTLKVQPAELEDSGVYFCASSQESSSFFYFGPGTRLTVT.